The sequence of this T cell receptor (beta chain) was determined in a study of T cells in Graves' hyperthyroidism and ophthalmopathy. CDR3 length: 16 residues. The J segment lost 0 bases and the V segment lost 3 bases, leaving 8 bases of the junction unmatched. Looked up from germline, CDR1 is SGDLS and CDR2 is YYNGEE. Researchers took RNA transcripts and amplified the TCR beta CDR3 regions from them. HTBI primers were used for first-round RT-PCR of the TCR CDR3. One entry per CDR3 protein results from TCRdb running MiXCR on the multiplex PCR reads. In the table there are 500,000 or so distinct CDR3 sequences, about 15% of which are singletons.

The clonotype was recovered from a woman between 18 and 29 years old with Graves' ophthalmopathy. J is TRBJ1-2 and V is TRBV9, with 7 nucleotides matching TRBD1. Sequences were obtained from blood. The CDR3 loop is CASSGPGQPSNYGYTF. The CDR3 bases are TGTGCCAGCAGCGGACCGGGACAGCCTTCTAACTATGGCTACACCTTC.